The next 23 T cell receptor beta chains were all read from a single sample in a study of blood T cells in healthy people across ages. Alongside a J-beta primer mix, a sample-barcoded 5' primer served in a second PCR lasting roughly 7 to 11 cycles. TCRdb re-called the 5' RACE reads with MiXCR, one entry per CDR3 protein. The sample has fewer than 2,000,000 distinct CDR3 sequences, roughly two fifths seen once. The sample comprised blood. Receptors originate from a human donor in good health.

The chain links TRBV20-1 to TRBJ1-1, with D maybe TRBD1 (6 bases). V was trimmed by 4 bases and J by 5 bases, leaving 14 bases between them. Germline CDR1 and CDR2: DFQATT and SNEGSKA (reference sequence). This CDR3 spans 13 amino acids. The CDR3 DNA follows: TGCAGTGCTAAACAGGGACCTAATACTGAAGCTTTCTTT. Protein sequence: CSAKQGPNTEAFF.

This clonotype was observed a handful of times. The CDR3 spells CASSSGLGYTQYF. CDR3 bases: TGTGCCAGCAGCTCAGGACTGGGTTATACGCAGTATTTT. The chain combines TRBV11-2 with TRBJ2-3; TRBD2 might be the D (5 bases). The ends were cut back, 4 bases at V and 7 bases at J, with 12 bases in the middle. The germline V gene has CDR1 SGHAT and CDR2 FQNNGV. The CDR3 runs 13 residues. Using reference TRBV11-2 and TRBJ2-3 for the parts outside the CDR3, the full variable domain is EAGVAQSPRYKIIEKRQSVAFWCNPISGHATLYWYQQILGQGPKLLIQFQNNGVVDDSQLPKDRFSAERLKGVDSTLKIQPAKLEDSAVYLCASSSGLGYTQYFGPGTRLTVL.

The gene calls are TRBV7-3 and TRBJ1-1; TRBD1 aligns across 7 bases. Per the germline V gene, CDR1 is SGHTA and CDR2 is FQGTGA. CDR3 size: 15 residues. With 5 bases clipped from V and 8 bases from J, the junction kept 14 bases outside the gene matches. CDR3 region: CASSPPGGRGQEAFF. The DNA of the CDR3 is TGTGCCAGCAGCCCACCGGGGGGGAGGGGACAGGAAGCTTTCTTT.

The sample holds a few counts of this clonotype. The chain has TRBV28 and TRBJ2-1; the match to TRBD1 covers 7 bases. The germline CDR1 and CDR2 sequences are MDHEN and SYDVKM. The CDR3 length is 15 residues. The V and J ends lost 6 bases and 5 bases, in that order; junction bases with no gene match: 10. CDR3 nucleotides: TGTGCCAGCAGCTTACTCCGGGACAGAGACAATGAGCAGTTCTTC. Translated, it gives CASSLLRDRDNEQFF.

The V gene is TRBV27, the J gene TRBJ2-7; the match to TRBD1 covers 7 bases. The CDR3 has 16 residues. The germline CDR1 and CDR2 sequences are MNHEY and SMNVEV (reference sequence). V shed 2 bases and J 3 bases; nucleotides not matched to a gene: 10. The CDR3 coding sequence is TGTGCCAGCAGTTTAGAAGTGGGGGACAGCATCTACGAGCAGTACTTC. As protein: CASSLEVGDSIYEQYF.

The chain joins TRBV14 to TRBJ2-4; D might be TRBD2 (5 bases). The better agreement between TRBJ2-5 and the DNA end casts doubt on the J call. The CDR3 length is 11 residues. The germline gives CDR1 SGHDN, CDR2 FVKESK. CDR3 bases: TGTGGGAACGGGAACAAAGAGACCCAGTACTTC. Translated: CGNGNKETQYF.

Comments on this clonotype: Germline is not matched at one junction end, which may reflect a read error. The CDR3 coding sequence is TGTGCCAGCAGCCAAAGTCCCAGCCCGATAGATACGCGGTATTTT. This encodes CASSQSPSPIDTRYF. The chain uses TRBV9 and TRBJ2-3; D remains unclear. The V gene's germline CDR1 is SGDLS and CDR2 YYNGEE. The CDR3 sequence is 15 residues long.

This clonotype has ten or more counts. The gene calls are TRBV12-3 or TRBV12-4 and TRBJ2-6; no definite D call. CDR3 length equals 13 residues. The germline V and J ends were trimmed by 7 bases and 0 bases, with 4 bases remaining between them. CDR3 nucleotide sequence: TGTGCCAGCACAATCTCTGGGGCCAACGTCCTGACTTTC. Its translation: CASTISGANVLTF.

This clonotype was found a few times. The chain links TRBV28 to TRBJ2-1, with TRBD2 matching 8 bases. The CDR3 covers 15 residues. V shed 0 bases, J shed 9 bases, and the junction held 7 bases outside the gene matches. In germline, CDR1 is MDHEN, CDR2 SYDVKM. CDR3 in amino acids: CASSLWGAGVGEQFF. The CDR3 DNA reads TGTGCCAGCAGTTTATGGGGAGCGGGGGTCGGTGAGCAGTTCTTC.

V usage is TRBV6-2 or TRBV6-3 and J usage is TRBJ1-2; 8 bases are shared with TRBD1. Germline CDR1 and CDR2: MNHEY and SVGEGT. The trim removed 0 bases at V and 7 bases at J, leaving 7 bases unmatched. The CDR3 length is 15 residues. The DNA for the CDR3 is TGTGCCAGCAGTTACTCGGGGCAGGGGGCGCGTGGCTACACCTTC. It yields the protein CASSYSGQGARGYTF.

The chain is built from TRBV19 and TRBJ2-3; D is unresolved. Per germline, CDR1 LNHDA and CDR2 SQIVND (reference sequence). CDR3 length: 11 amino acids. With 7 bases removed from V and 6 bases from J, the gap between germline ends came to 8 bases. Here the CDR3 reads CASTVGDTQYF. DNA for the CDR3: TGTGCCAGTACTGTAGGGGATACGCAGTATTTT.

Only a few counts were recorded for this clonotype. The chain's CDR3 is CASSLMVAGNYGYTF. The CDR3 DNA follows: TGTGCCAGCAGTTTAATGGTAGCGGGGAACTATGGCTACACCTTC. The V and J genes are TRBV12-3 or TRBV12-4 and TRBJ1-2; D not certain. Trimming left V 2 bases short and J 2 bases short, with 12 bases between. The CDR3 totals 15 residues.

V gene TRBV7-8 combines with J gene TRBJ1-6; D not resolved. The germline gives CDR1 SGHVS, CDR2 FQNEAQ. CDR3 size: 15 residues. Trimming stripped 11 bases from V and 0 bases from J, with 14 bases between. The CDR3 DNA follows: TGTGCCGGAGGACGGGGTGGCTCCTATAATTCACCCCTCCACTTT. It codes for CAGGRGGSYNSPLHF. Full variable domain (outside the CDR3, taken from reference TRBV7-8 and TRBJ1-6): GAGVSQSPRYKVAKRGQDVALRCDPISGHVSLFWYQQALGQGPEFLTYFQNEAQLDKSGLPSDRFFAERPEGSVSTLKIQRTQQEDSAVYLCAGGRGGSYNSPLHFGNGTRLTVT.

This clonotype was counted a few times. J is TRBJ2-7 and V is TRBV6-6; D gene uncertain. V was trimmed by 7 bases and J by 2 bases, leaving 12 bases between them. This CDR3 is 13 amino acids long. Germline-derived CDR1 and CDR2 are MNHNY and SVGAGI (reference sequence). The CDR3 reads CASNIGPTYEQYF. CDR3 coding DNA: TGTGCCAGCAATATAGGGCCCACCTACGAGCAGTACTTC.

The genes are TRBV6-2 or TRBV6-3 and TRBJ2-4, with D tentatively TRBD2 (5 bases). CDR1 MNHEY and CDR2 SVGEGT come from the germline V gene. The CDR3 is 14 amino acids. Trimming took 3 bases from V and 5 from J, leaving 11 bases between them. CDR3 DNA: TGTGCCAGCAGTTATTGGGGAGAGGAAAACATTCAGTACTTC. Its protein product is CASSYWGEENIQYF.

This clonotype has more than one count but fewer than ten. J is TRBJ2-5 and V is TRBV4-3, with 8 nucleotides matching TRBD2. V lost 1 base to trimming and J lost 5 bases; unmatched junction nucleotides: 12. The CDR3 is made up of 17 amino acids. Germline CDR1 LGHNA, CDR2 YSLEER. The CDR3 loop is CASSQGIHRSGGETQYF. DNA for the CDR3: TGCGCCAGCAGCCAAGGGATACACAGGTCGGGGGGGGAGACCCAGTACTTC.

Regarding this clonotype: Germline is not matched at one junction end, which may reflect a read error. The chain links TRBV4-1 to TRBJ2-1, with 8 bases that match TRBD2. Germline CDR1 and CDR2: MGHRA and YSYEKL. This CDR3 is 15 amino acids long. Written as DNA, the CDR3 is TGCGCCAGCAGCCTTCCGGGGGGGCTGAACAATGAGCGGTTCTTC. This sequence encodes CASSLPGGLNNERFF.

This sequence joins TRBV25-1 and TRBJ2-7; no definite D call. The CDR3 sequence is 15 residues long. V dropped 4 bases and J dropped 0 bases, with 13 bases sitting between them. Germline V lookup: CDR1 MGHDK, CDR2 SYGVNS. This CDR3 is CASSARQSNSYEQYF. The CDR3 region has the DNA TGTGCCAGCAGTGCTCGGCAAAGCAACTCCTACGAGCAGTACTTC.

J is TRBJ2-5 and V is TRBV4-2; D possibly corresponds to TRBD2 (6 bases). The CDR3 contains 13 residues. CDR1 LGHNA and CDR2 YNFKEQ come from the germline V gene. The ends were cut back, 4 bases at V and 11 bases at J, with 17 bases in the middle. CDR3 DNA: TGTGCCAGCAGCCCCCGTAGGGGAGGCCGGCAGTACTTC. Translating it yields CASSPRRGGRQYF.

The chain joins TRBV6-5 to TRBJ2-7; TRBD2 matches at 9 bases. This CDR3 is built from 15 residues. V was clipped by 4 bases and J by 5 bases; unmatched bases: 9. Germline V gene data show CDR1 as MNHEY and CDR2 as SVGAGI. The CDR3 protein is CASSSPASGVNEQYF. CDR3 coding DNA: TGTGCCAGCAGTTCCCCGGCTAGCGGGGTCAACGAGCAGTACTTC.

The chain recombines TRBV9 with TRBJ2-3; the D is unclear. The CDR3 has 16 amino acids. The germline gives CDR1 SGDLS, CDR2 YYNGEE. The germline V and J ends were trimmed by 0 bases and 2 bases, with 13 bases remaining between them. The CDR3 sequence is CASSVEVFAVTDTQYF. The DNA for the CDR3 is TGTGCCAGCAGCGTAGAAGTCTTCGCCGTCACAGATACGCAGTATTTT.

The rearrangement joins TRBV19 to TRBJ2-7; D unclear. The CDR3 has 14 amino acids. The germline gives CDR1 LNHDA, CDR2 SQIVND (reference sequence). V was pared by 0 bases and J by 2 bases, with 8 bases between. The CDR3 nucleotides are TGTGCCAGTAGTATAGAGCACAAAACCTACGAGCAGTACTTC. This sequence encodes CASSIEHKTYEQYF.

V usage is TRBV20-1 and J usage is TRBJ1-5; the match to TRBD1 covers 7 bases. CDR1 and CDR2 (germline): DFQATT, SNEGSKA (reference sequence). The CDR3 has 14 residues. The J segment lost 3 bases and the V segment lost 6 bases, leaving 8 bases of the junction unmatched. CDR3 amino acids: CSAAGQLFNQPQHF. In DNA, the CDR3 is TGCAGTGCAGCGGGACAGCTATTCAATCAGCCCCAGCATTTT.